Below are 22 T cell receptor beta chains sequenced from a single sample in a study of blood T cells in healthy people across ages. With a J-beta primer mix and a sample-barcoded 5' primer, a second PCR ran about 6 to 11 cycles. TCRdb independently ran MiXCR on the 5' RACE reads; one entry per CDR3 protein. The table shows around 1,000,000 distinct CDR3 sequences, with around 27% occurring only once. These data were likewise used in another study, on T cells of mothers and their children.

The source material was blood. The source of these receptors is a girl aged 2 to 10 in good health.

CDR3 nucleotide sequence: TGTGCCAGCAGTTACGTTGTCAAGACCACTGAAGCTTTCTTT. The encoded protein is CASSYVVKTTEAFF. The chain uses TRBV6-6 and TRBJ1-1; D remains ambiguous. Germline V lookup: CDR1 MNHNY, CDR2 SVGAGI (reference sequence). This CDR3 region has 14 residues. V was trimmed by 2 bases and J by 4 bases, leaving 11 bases between them.

This clonotype was seen a few times. The chain has TRBV24-1 and TRBJ2-1, with 9 bases identical to TRBD2. The CDR3 spans 15 residues. The J segment lost 6 bases and the V segment lost 3 bases, leaving 5 bases of the junction unmatched. Germline loops: CDR1 KGHDR, CDR2 SFDVKD. CDR3 residues: CATSDRGRGGNEQFF. CDR3 nucleotide sequence: TGTGCCACCAGTGATAGAGGGCGGGGGGGCAATGAGCAGTTCTTC.

This clonotype has just a few counts. The chain couples TRBV20-1 to TRBJ2-1, with TRBD2 identical over 7 bases. Germline CDR1 and CDR2: DFQATT and SNEGSKA (reference sequence). The ends lost 4 bases at V and 5 bases at J; junction bases unmatched: 8. The CDR3 has 14 residues. CDR3 coding DNA: TGCAGTGCTATCCCCAACGGGAGGAACAATGAGCAGTTCTTC. This codes for CSAIPNGRNNEQFF.

The rearrangement uses TRBV10-3 and TRBJ2-1, with 8 bases fitting TRBD2. Germline-derived CDR1 and CDR2 are ENHRY and SYGVKD. The CDR3 is 15 amino acids. Trimming took 8 bases from V and 6 from J; bases not matched to a gene: 12. The CDR3 coding sequence is TGTGCCATCTCTCGCGGGAGCGGGAGAGTCAATGAGCAGTTCTTC. This translates into CAISRGSGRVNEQFF.

This chain uses TRBV28 with TRBJ2-7; 10 bases match TRBD2. CDR3 length: 15 residues. Germline V gene sequence: CDR1 MDHEN, CDR2 SYDVKM. Losses at the gene ends were 3 bases for V and 4 bases for J; bases not matched to a gene: 6. The CDR3 region is CASSFSSGSGYEQYF. The CDR3 coding sequence is TGTGCCAGCAGTTTTTCTAGCGGGAGTGGTTACGAGCAGTACTTC.

This clonotype appeared a few times. The chain couples TRBV29-1 to TRBJ1-2; D gene ambiguous. CDR3 size: 11 residues. Germline-derived CDR1 and CDR2 are SQVTM and ANQGSEA. V shed 7 bases and J shed 8 bases, with 14 bases lying between them. CDR3 DNA: TGCAGCGCCCAGGACGGAAAGGGCTACACCTTC. It translates to CSAQDGKGYTF.

This clonotype appeared a few times. The chain uses TRBV28 and TRBJ2-7, with D possibly matching TRBD1 (5 bases). Germline-derived CDR1 and CDR2 are MDHEN and SYDVKM. The CDR3 spans 13 residues. V lost 2 bases and J 7 bases, leaving 12 bases between the germline ends. CDR3 in DNA: TGTGCCAGCAGTTTAGGCAGGGTGAGTGAGCAGTACTTC. Its protein product is CASSLGRVSEQYF.

V usage is TRBV20-1 and J usage is TRBJ1-6; the D gene is possibly TRBD1 (6 bases). This CDR3 has 15 amino acids. Germline CDR1 reads DFQATT; CDR2 reads SNEGSKA (reference sequence). The V end lost 6 bases, the J end lost 2 bases, and 14 bases lay between the germline ends. The DNA of the CDR3 is TGCAGTGCCACTCCAGGGGCTCCCTATAATTCACCCCTCCACTTT. Encoded protein: CSATPGAPYNSPLHF.

In this sample, this clonotype turned up once. The chain combines TRBV7-9 with TRBJ2-6, with D hard to call. Germline V CDR1 and CDR2: SEHNR, FQNEAQ (reference sequence). The CDR3 is made up of 17 amino acids. V lost 5 bases, J lost 0 bases, and 14 bases lay in between. The CDR3 bases are TGTGCCAGCAGCCAAGGCTTACTCCGCTCTGGGGCCAACGTCCTGACTTTC. This codes for CASSQGLLRSGANVLTF.

This clonotype has just a few counts. The gene calls are TRBV2 and TRBJ2-3, with D unresolved. The CDR3 is made up of 11 amino acids. Trimming cost V 8 bases and J 8 bases, with 11 bases left between them. Germline V CDR1 and CDR2: SNHLY, FYNNEI. For the CDR3, the DNA is TGTGCCAGCGAAGACTCCTCTACGCAGTATTTT. Translation gives CASEDSSTQYF.

The CDR3: CASSGQRDRANYGYTF. The CDR3 DNA is TGTGCCAGCAGCGGTCAGAGGGACAGGGCTAACTATGGCTACACCTTC. The rearrangement uses TRBV21-1 and TRBJ1-2; the tabulated D call, TRBD1, remains unverified against the DNA. TRBV21-1 is deemed a pseudogene. This CDR3 region has 16 residues.

Notes on this clonotype: Just one base apart from a much larger clone, this may be a read error. The chain employs TRBV27 and TRBJ2-5; 10 positions agree with TRBD1. The CDR3 is 14 residues long. The germline CDR1 and CDR2 sequences are MNHEY and SMNVEV (reference sequence). In DNA form, the CDR3 reads TGTGCCGGCAGTTGGACAGGGGGACAAGAGACCCAGTACTTC. This encodes CAGSWTGGQETQYF.

In regard to this clonotype: The junction and the germline gene differ at one end; a read error may be behind it. The chain employs TRBV12-3 or TRBV12-4 and TRBJ1-1; 8 nucleotides line up with TRBD1. This CDR3 has 18 residues. CDR3 nucleotides: TGTGCCAGCAGCCAAAGAGAGACAGGGGAAACCATGAACACAGAAGCTTTCTTT. It is translated as CASSQRETGETMNTEAFF.

This chain joins TRBV5-6 and TRBJ2-4; tentatively, D is TRBD1 (5 bases). Germline values: CDR1 SGHDT, CDR2 YYEEEE. The germline V and J ends were trimmed by 0 bases and 2 bases, with 9 bases remaining between them. The CDR3 sequence is 15 residues long. The CDR3 spells CASSLDAGSKNIQYF. The CDR3 DNA reads as TGTGCCAGCAGCTTGGACGCAGGGTCCAAAAACATTCAGTACTTC.

The chain couples TRBV5-6 to TRBJ2-5, with 9 bases matching TRBD1. The J call could be wrong; TRBJ2-7 is a better fit for the DNA end. CDR3 length equals 16 residues. The V gene's germline CDR1 is SGHDT and CDR2 YYEEEE. The CDR3 DNA follows: TGTGCCAGCAGCCCGGGACCGGGACAGGGTTCCTACGAGCAGTACTTC. As protein: CASSPGPGQGSYEQYF.

This clonotype appeared a few times. The chain recombines TRBV29-1 with TRBJ2-7; TRBD2 matches at 7 bases. The V gene end was trimmed by 4 bases and the J gene end by 1 base; junction bases not matched to a gene: 10. Germline V gene data show CDR1 as SQVTM and CDR2 as ANQGSEA. The CDR3 contains 15 residues. The CDR3 DNA is TGCAGCGTTGGAGCGGTAGCGGGTTATTCCTACGAGCAGTACTTC. Translated, it gives CSVGAVAGYSYEQYF.

The V and J genes are TRBV28 and TRBJ1-2; D is possibly TRBD1 (5 bases). Germline lookup yields CDR1 MDHEN and CDR2 SYDVKM. The length of the CDR3 is 15 residues. V was pared by 1 base and J by 6 bases, with 15 bases between. The CDR3 DNA is TGTGCCAGCAGTTTATCGGTTGGGCAGGGAGATGGCTACACCTTC. Protein sequence: CASSLSVGQGDGYTF.

This clonotype was observed a few times. The chain couples TRBV29-1 to TRBJ2-1; 8 nucleotides align to TRBD1. Germline assignment: CDR1 SQVTM and CDR2 ANQGSEA. The CDR3 runs to 12 residues. J lost 7 bases, V lost 7 bases, and 6 bases had no gene match. CDR3 bases: TGCAGCGCAGGGGGCCGCTGGAATGAGCAGTTCTTC. This translates into CSAGGRWNEQFF.

V is TRBV4-3 and J is TRBJ2-5; 11 bases are shared with TRBD2. Trimming removed 0 bases from V and 3 bases from J; junction bases left unmatched: 6. Germline CDR1 and CDR2: LGHNA and YSLEER. This CDR3 comprises 17 residues. CDR3 loop: CASSQDRTSGWEETQYF. The CDR3 DNA sequence: TGCGCCAGCAGCCAAGATCGGACTAGCGGGTGGGAAGAGACCCAGTACTTC.

The table lists this clonotype with many counts. The chain has TRBV18 and TRBJ1-4; D remains unclear. The length of the CDR3 is 14 residues. With 3 bases removed from V and 2 bases from J, the gap between germline ends came to 7 bases. Per the germline V gene, CDR1 is KGHSH and CDR2 is LQKENI. The CDR3 region is CASSPGPTNEKLFF. The DNA for the CDR3 is TGTGCCAGCTCACCGGGCCCCACTAATGAAAAACTGTTTTTT.

This clonotype was detected only a few times. The chain employs TRBV6-2 or TRBV6-3 and TRBJ2-6; no clear D. The germline CDR1 and CDR2 sequences are MNHEY and SVGEGT. The CDR3 length is 14 residues. V was clipped by 7 bases and J by 1 base, with 8 bases between them. The CDR3, as DNA: TGTGCCAGCACCAAAGGTTCTGGGGCCAACGTCCTGACTTTC. Protein sequence: CASTKGSGANVLTF.

J is TRBJ2-5 and V is TRBV28; TRBD2 is a possible D gene (6 bases). TRBJ2-7 matches the DNA end more closely, so the J call is doubtful. Germline V lookup: CDR1 MDHEN, CDR2 SYDVKM. The CDR3 loop spans 13 amino acids. The CDR3 is CAIARESSYEQYF. Written as DNA, the CDR3 is TGTGCCATCGCCCGGGAGAGCTCCTACGAGCAGTACTTC.